This T cell receptor beta chain was sequenced during a study of T cell clonotyping in hematopoietic cell transplantation. Findings of the study overall: Graft donor and pretransplant recipient Inverse Simpson Index values predicted broader posttransplant TCR diversity. After transplant, recipient diversity fell while pathologically expanded clonotypes grew through day 180. Cells were unsorted, so CD4 and CD8 contributions were not separated. Few recipient clonotypes overlapped donors; over 95% were de novo at given depth.

Time point meaning: recipient sample about 28 days before transplant, after cytoreduction. Germline-derived CDR1 and CDR2 are GTSNPN and SVGIG (reference sequence). V was pared by 4 bases and J by 4 bases, with 8 bases of the junction left unmatched. This CDR3 is built from 14 residues. About this clone itself: Its antigen is as yet unknown.

Measured with immunoSEQ multiplex PCR; TCRdb has only the in-frame clones, and not every one. The sample holds about 10,000 clones, about 90% seen once. Sequencing was performed on peripheral blood mononuclear cells, taken before stem cell transplant. The clonotype originates from a woman aged 60-75 years with acute myeloid leukemia. Some clones in this sample may be carry-over from other donors' samples. The chain employs TRBV30 and TRBJ1-2; TRBD1 matches at 8 bases. The CDR3 coding sequence is TGTGCCTGGACCCGGGACAGGACCCTCTATGGCTACACCTTC. Protein sequence: CAWTRDRTLYGYTF.